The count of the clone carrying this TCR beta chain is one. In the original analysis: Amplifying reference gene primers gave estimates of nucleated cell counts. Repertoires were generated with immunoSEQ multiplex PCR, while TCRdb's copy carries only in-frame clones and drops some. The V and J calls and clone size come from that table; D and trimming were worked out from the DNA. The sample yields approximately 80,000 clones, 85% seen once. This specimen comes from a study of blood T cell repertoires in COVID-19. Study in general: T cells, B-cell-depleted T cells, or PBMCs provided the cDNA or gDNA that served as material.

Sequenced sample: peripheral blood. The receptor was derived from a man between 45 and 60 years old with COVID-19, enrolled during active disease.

The CDR3 protein is CASSPGLAGTSTDTQYF. For the CDR3, the DNA is TGTGCCAGCAGCCCCGGACTAGCGGGAACAAGCACAGATACGCAGTATTTT. This chain links TRBV3-1 (or the pseudogene TRBV3-2) with TRBJ2-3, with 12 bases identical to TRBD2. This CDR3 comprises 17 residues. In germline, CDR1 is LGHDT, CDR2 YNNKEL (reference sequence). V lost 4 bases and J lost 0; bases outside the gene matches: 5.